Here is one T cell receptor (beta chain) with its context. This clonotype occurred once. No cognate antigen has been identified for it. No much larger clone is present one base from it, and per-base qualities are unavailable. The data belong to a study of post-analysis software for immune sequencing data (dated by TCRdb to the mid-2010s). For context, the study as a whole: Relapsing-remitting, secondary progressive and progressive-relapsing multiple sclerosis were recorded as disease courses, and subtype annotation was lacking for some patients. A subset of samples was prepared in parallel using single-end sample barcoding, then pooled and co-amplified after Illumina adapter ligation. The patient repertoires were set against around ten previously published healthy control repertoires from donors whose ages ranged from roughly 6 to 27 years. On the study overall, not on this receptor specifically: Significantly higher frequencies in patients than in controls were found for roughly 5 TRBV segments, including TRBV5-6, TRBV5-1 and TRBV20-1. Direct clustering with F measure showed strong co-clustering of samples prepared in the same batch, prompting a batch-effect correction. Compared with controls, multiple sclerosis patients had significantly lower normalized Chao1 diversity, a finding suggesting substantial peripheral T-cell clonal expansion. The control group was slightly older than the multiple sclerosis patient group.

TCR beta repertoires were profiled from peripheral blood of 13 young patients with multiple sclerosis to demonstrate the VDJtools post-analysis software. Multiple sclerosis patients were children and adolescents aged 6 to 15 years. Library preparation employed PCR. Sequencer: Illumina HiSeq 2500. To reduce PCR and sequencing biases, unique molecular identifiers were built into the TCR beta cDNA libraries. Roughly 500,000 cDNA molecules were obtained per 1 to 10 million input T cells, so each molecule approximated one T cell. The same protocol used for the earlier healthy control dataset was applied to prepare and sequence the patient libraries. Within a given batch, samples were prepared together, multiplexed and sequenced on the same HiSeq lane. In the paper's pipeline: Raw barcoded reads were processed with MIGEC, discarding single-read molecular identifier groups before consensus assembly and CDR3 extraction. VDJtools was used for post-analysis of the clonotype tables, and diversity was normalized by down-sampling every dataset to the size of the smallest sample. In repertoire overlap clustering, CDR3 amino acid sequences, but not nucleotide sequences, were matched to correct batch-related cross-sample contamination. TCRdb took the public reads, trimmed them with fastp at Q25, ran MiXCR for clone calling and kept in-frame beta chains. Identical CDR3 proteins give one entry, which carries the most common genes and DNA. The V and J calls shown here were made by TCRdb, not taken from the authors' results. A total of approximately 730,000 distinct CDR3 sequences appear in this sample, approximately 44% of them only once. The ten most abundant clones make up over 4.5% of the sample.

The germline V gene sets CDR1 to SNHLY and CDR2 to FYNNEI. The CDR3 numbers 14 residues from cysteine through phenylalanine. Here the CDR3 DNA is all that survives: 42 bases in frame from base 1. V trim: 8 bases; J trim: 15 bases; unmatched bases: 19. This TCR came from a girl aged 5 to 17 with multiple sclerosis. Source material: blood. This receptor chain uses TRBV2 and TRBJ2-4; the junction holds 7 bases that match TRBD1. Here the CDR3 is given as CASEGASGQETRYF. The sequenced DNA: TGTGCCAGCGAGGGGGCATCAGGCCAAGAGACCCGGTACTTC.